Each of the 30 T cell receptor beta chains below was sequenced from the same sample in a study of cytomegalovirus exposure and HLA in healthy donors. Sequenced by immunoSEQ multiplex PCR; TCRdb stores in-frame clones only, minus some. The sample yields approximately 60,000 clones, around 95% seen once. The specimen was PBMCs. Source of these receptors: a young woman in good health and CMV-seropositive.

The CDR3 here is CATSRVLAHNEQFF. The CDR3 DNA reads as TGTGCCACCAGCAGAGTACTAGCGCACAATGAGCAGTTCTTC. The chain combines TRBV15 with TRBJ2-1; 7 bases line up with TRBD2. The CDR3 covers 14 residues. The trim removed 1 base at V and 5 bases at J, leaving 2 bases unmatched. Germline V gene lookup returns CDR1 LNHNV and CDR2 YYDKDF (reference sequence).

The chain joins TRBV7-7 to TRBJ2-7, with 7 bases matching TRBD2. The V and J ends lost 5 bases and 8 bases, in that order; junction bases with no gene match: 9. Germline loops: CDR1 SSHAT, CDR2 FNYEAQ (reference sequence). The length of the CDR3 is 13 residues. The CDR3 DNA is TGTGCCAGCAGCCCTAATGGGAGGGCGAAGCAGTACTTC. This gives the protein CASSPNGRAKQYF.

V usage is TRBV19 and J usage is TRBJ2-3, with TRBD1 as a possible D gene (5 bases). Germline assignment: CDR1 LNHDA and CDR2 SQIVND (reference sequence). V dropped 6 bases and J dropped 2 bases, with 9 bases sitting between them. This CDR3 contains 13 residues. CDR3 sequence (DNA): TGTGCCAGTAGCAGGGTCCCCACAGATACGCAGTATTTT. Its translation: CASSRVPTDTQYF.

The chain recombines TRBV4-2 with TRBJ1-2; TRBD1 might be the D (5 bases). The CDR3 length is 19 residues. V lost 0 bases to trimming and J lost 2 bases, with 22 bases between them. Germline-derived CDR1 and CDR2 are LGHNA and YNFKEQ. The CDR3 spells CASSQDNIGSGHTNYGYTF. In DNA, the CDR3 is TGTGCCAGCAGCCAAGATAATATAGGTTCAGGGCATACAAACTATGGCTACACCTTC.

This chain uses TRBV28 with TRBJ1-5; D ambiguous. V gave up 5 bases and J gave up 0 bases, with 14 bases separating them. Germline values: CDR1 MDHEN, CDR2 SYDVKM. The CDR3 has 16 residues. CDR3 in DNA: TGTGCCAGCAGTCCATCGATTGCGTATAGCAATCAGCCCCAGCATTTT. This sequence encodes CASSPSIAYSNQPQHF.

The V gene is TRBV5-1, the J gene TRBJ2-3, with 10 positions matching TRBD2. CDR1 and CDR2 from the germline V gene are SGHRS and YFSETQ. V lost 3 bases and J lost 0; bases outside the gene matches: 7. This CDR3 is 17 amino acids long. The CDR3 is CASSSVRLAGSTDTQYF. The CDR3 DNA follows: TGCGCCAGCAGCTCGGTTCGACTAGCGGGCAGCACAGATACGCAGTATTTT.

The rearrangement joins TRBV18 to TRBJ2-7; D possibly corresponds to TRBD2 (5 bases). This CDR3 has 13 residues. V lost 2 bases and J lost 1, with 6 bases in between. Germline V gene lookup returns CDR1 KGHSH and CDR2 LQKENI. This CDR3 reads CASSPRESYEQYF. The CDR3 region has the DNA TGTGCCAGCTCACCAAGGGAGTCCTACGAGCAGTACTTC.

The rearrangement joins TRBV11-2 to TRBJ2-2, with D maybe TRBD1 (6 bases). Germline-derived CDR1 and CDR2 are SGHAT and FQNNGV. The CDR3 consists of 15 residues. Between the trimmed V and J ends, which lost 5 bases and 3 bases, there was a span of 13 bases. The CDR3 here is CASSQGSADTGELFF. The DNA for the CDR3 is TGTGCCAGCAGCCAGGGGTCGGCGGACACCGGGGAGCTGTTTTTT.

V usage is TRBV2 and J usage is TRBJ2-5; 11 bases are shared with TRBD1. The CDR3 consists of 15 residues. Trimming removed 3 bases from V and 3 bases from J; junction bases left unmatched: 3. Germline V lookup: CDR1 SNHLY, CDR2 FYNNEI. Here the CDR3 DNA reads TGTGCCAGCAGTGACCGGACAGGGGGCGAAGAGACCCAGTACTTC. It codes for CASSDRTGGEETQYF.

The genes are TRBV2 and TRBJ1-1; D may be TRBD1 (6 bases). Germline loops: CDR1 SNHLY, CDR2 FYNNEI. Trimming cost V 10 bases and J 0 bases, with 12 bases left between them. CDR3 size: 13 residues. The CDR3 reads CATRTEMNTEAFF. CDR3 bases: TGTGCCACTCGGACAGAAATGAACACTGAAGCTTTCTTT.

The rearrangement uses TRBV9 and TRBJ2-2; TRBD2 agrees at 9 bases. Per the germline V gene, CDR1 is SGDLS and CDR2 is YYNGEE. The length of the CDR3 is 15 residues. The ends lost 3 bases at V and 4 bases at J; junction bases unmatched: 4. Here the CDR3 DNA reads TGTGCCAGCAGCGAGAGCGGGGGGAGCACCGGGGAGCTGTTTTTT. Translation gives CASSESGGSTGELFF.

This chain uses TRBV19 with TRBJ1-1; D is ambiguous. The CDR3 loop spans 14 amino acids. Trimming took off 5 bases at V and 5 bases at J, with 15 bases between the two ends. Per the germline V gene, CDR1 is LNHDA and CDR2 is SQIVND (reference sequence). The CDR3 bases are TGTGCCAGTAGTGCCTTCCAGACACAGACTGAAGCTTTCTTT. Protein: CASSAFQTQTEAFF.

The chain combines TRBV30 with TRBJ1-1; 9 positions agree with TRBD1. The length of the CDR3 is 13 residues. The germline CDR1 and CDR2 sequences are GTSNPN and SVGIG (reference sequence). V gave up 3 bases and J gave up 10 bases; unmatched junction bases: 9. CDR3 region: CAWSVQGARRAFF. The CDR3 DNA follows: TGTGCCTGGAGCGTACAGGGGGCGCGTCGAGCTTTCTTT.

The chain has TRBV25-1 and TRBJ1-2; the match to TRBD1 covers 8 bases. Germline V CDR1 and CDR2: MGHDK, SYGVNS. The ends lost 4 bases at V and 6 bases at J; junction bases unmatched: 7. This CDR3 is 14 amino acids long. This CDR3 is CASSGLTGANGYTF. The CDR3 nucleotides read TGTGCCAGCAGTGGACTGACAGGGGCTAATGGCTACACCTTC.

This clone has just one count. The genes are TRBV7-2 and TRBJ1-5, with a possible D match to TRBD1 (5 bases). Between the trimmed V and J ends, which lost 5 bases and 3 bases, there was a span of 20 bases. Germline CDR1 reads SGHTA; CDR2 reads FQGNSA. The CDR3 runs 17 residues. The CDR3 reads CASSKGVRGHLNQPQHF. The CDR3 DNA reads as TGTGCCAGCAGCAAAGGGGTTCGCGGTCACCTCAATCAGCCCCAGCATTTT.

The chain couples TRBV7-2 to TRBJ2-7, with D possibly matching TRBD2 (6 bases). This CDR3 spans 16 amino acids. Trimming removed 3 bases from V and 6 bases from J, with 21 bases in between. Germline V gene sequence: CDR1 SGHTA, CDR2 FQGNSA. The CDR3 bases are TGTGCCAGCAGCTTTTGGACGGGGGACCCCCCTCGCGAGCAGTACTTC. Protein sequence: CASSFWTGDPPREQYF.

V usage is TRBV6-5 and J usage is TRBJ2-7, with D tentatively TRBD1 (5 bases). The germline CDR1 and CDR2 sequences are MNHEY and SVGAGI. This CDR3 region has 14 residues. V gave up 2 bases and J gave up 4 bases, with 12 bases separating them. CDR3 sequence: CASSYNRRVYEQYF. As DNA, the CDR3 is TGTGCCAGCAGTTACAACAGGAGAGTTTACGAGCAGTACTTC.

J is TRBJ1-2 and V is TRBV7-9, with TRBD1 matching over 7 bases. The length of the CDR3 is 13 residues. Germline assignment: CDR1 SEHNR and CDR2 FQNEAQ (reference sequence). V shed 3 bases, J shed 5 bases, and the junction held 3 bases outside the gene matches. The CDR3 here is CASSFAGGYGYTF. The CDR3 coding sequence is TGTGCCAGCAGCTTTGCAGGGGGTTATGGCTACACCTTC.

J is TRBJ2-3 and V is TRBV6-6; 10 positions match TRBD1. This CDR3 contains 14 residues. Looked up from germline, CDR1 is MNHNY and CDR2 is SVGAGI (reference sequence). Trimming cost V 7 bases and J 5 bases; bases outside gene matches: 6. CDR3 amino acids: CASTPDRGIDTQYF. In DNA form, the CDR3 reads TGTGCCAGCACCCCGGACAGGGGGATAGATACGCAGTATTTT.

This chain joins TRBV30 and TRBJ2-5; D remains ambiguous. V was cut by 4 bases and J by 4 bases, with 7 bases left in between. The CDR3 contains 11 residues. The germline CDR1 and CDR2 sequences are GTSNPN and SVGIG (reference sequence). The CDR3 sequence: CAWTRGETQYF. CDR3 nucleotides: TGTGCCTGGACTAGAGGAGAGACCCAGTACTTC.

The chain has TRBV27 and TRBJ2-7; 10 bases agree with TRBD2. The CDR3 extends over 16 amino acids. V dropped 6 bases and J dropped 4; count of bases not matched to a gene: 12. Germline CDR1 MNHEY, CDR2 SMNVEV (reference sequence). CDR3 in amino acids: CASSRNGAGGWYEQYF. CDR3 coding DNA: TGTGCCAGCAGCCGGAATGGAGCGGGGGGGTGGTACGAGCAGTACTTC.

The rearrangement joins TRBV2 to TRBJ1-5, with TRBD1 as a possible D gene (6 bases). The CDR3 covers 15 residues. V lost 0 bases, J lost 6 bases, and 12 bases lay in between. CDR1 is SNHLY, CDR2 FYNNEI, per germline. CDR3 region: CASSEARGAGQPQHF. CDR3 in DNA: TGTGCCAGCAGTGAAGCGCGGGGGGCGGGTCAGCCCCAGCATTTT.

In this sample, this clone turned up once. The chain joins TRBV27 to TRBJ1-1; 9 nucleotides line up with TRBD1. CDR1 and CDR2 from the germline V gene are MNHEY and SMNVEV (reference sequence). Germline trimming cut 6 bases from V and 1 base from J; bases unmatched to any gene: 3. This CDR3 contains 14 residues. In nucleotides, the CDR3 is TGTGCCAGCAGGGACAGGGGTAGGAACACTGAAGCTTTCTTT. Protein product: CASRDRGRNTEAFF.

The chain recombines TRBV7-9 with TRBJ1-6, with 7 bases lining up with TRBD1. This CDR3 has 15 amino acids. Germline CDR1 is SEHNR and CDR2 is FQNEAQ (reference sequence). V was pared by 6 bases and J by 9 bases, with 11 bases of the junction left unmatched. The CDR3 DNA reads as TGTGCCAGCAGTCGCCCGACAGGGACGGGTTCACCCCTCCACTTT. This gives the protein CASSRPTGTGSPLHF. The full variable domain, rest sourced from reference TRBV7-9 and TRBJ1-6, is DTGVSQNPRHKITKRGQNVTFRCDPISEHNRLYWYRQTLGQGPEFLTYFQNEAQLEKSRLLSDRFSAERPKGSFSTLEIQRTEQGDSAMYLCASSRPTGTGSPLHFGNGTRLTVT.

The rearrangement joins TRBV4-3 to TRBJ1-6; 7 nucleotides line up with TRBD1. CDR1 is LGHNA, CDR2 YSLEER, per germline. This CDR3 contains 18 residues. V gave up 2 bases and J gave up 5 bases; unmatched junction bases: 12. CDR3 in amino acids: CASSQKPPGQHNNSPLHF. The CDR3 DNA follows: TGCGCCAGCAGCCAAAAGCCTCCGGGACAGCATAATAATTCACCCCTCCACTTT.

Relative to its sample, this clone is medium-sized. The chain has TRBV19 and TRBJ2-3; 11 nucleotides align to TRBD2. The V gene's germline CDR1 is LNHDA and CDR2 SQIVND (reference sequence). V shed 5 bases, J shed 6 bases, and the junction held 7 bases outside the gene matches. This CDR3 region has 15 residues. CDR3 residues: CASSFTSGSFDTQYF. In nucleotides, the CDR3 is TGTGCCAGTAGTTTTACTAGCGGGAGTTTTGATACGCAGTATTTT.

The genes are TRBV11-2 and TRBJ2-2, with 7 bases identical to TRBD1. J lost 0 bases, V lost 2 bases, and 6 bases had no gene match. CDR3 size: 17 residues. Germline CDR1 and CDR2: SGHAT and FQNNGV. The CDR3 loop reads CASSLLRTGANTGELFF. CDR3 DNA sequence: TGTGCCAGCAGCTTACTCCGGACAGGAGCGAACACCGGGGAGCTGTTTTTT.

J is TRBJ1-5 and V is TRBV5-8, with TRBD1 as a possible D gene (5 bases). The germline V gene encodes CDR1 SGHTS and CDR2 YDEGEE. The V gene lost 0 bases and the J gene lost 4 bases, with 14 bases spanning the gap. The CDR3 consists of 16 residues. The CDR3: CASSLGTSGPNQPQHF. The CDR3 DNA reads as TGTGCCAGCAGCTTGGGCACGTCAGGGCCGAATCAGCCCCAGCATTTT.

This chain joins TRBV7-9 and TRBJ2-2; D is ambiguous. Germline CDR1 SEHNR, CDR2 FQNEAQ (reference sequence). The CDR3 sequence is 12 residues long. The V and J ends lost 2 bases and 5 bases respectively, with 3 bases between them. CDR3 nucleotides: TGTGCCAGCAGCTTACCGACCGGGGAGCTGTTTTTT. Translating gives CASSLPTGELFF.

J is TRBJ1-2 and V is TRBV7-9; D perhaps matches TRBD1 (5 bases). The CDR3 runs 16 residues. The V end lost 5 bases, the J end lost 4 bases, and 20 bases lay between the germline ends. The V gene's germline CDR1 is SEHNR and CDR2 FQNEAQ (reference sequence). The CDR3 here is CASSPSKLAGRYGYTF. Here the CDR3 DNA reads TGTGCCAGCAGCCCGAGTAAGTTGGCAGGGCGCTATGGCTACACCTTC.